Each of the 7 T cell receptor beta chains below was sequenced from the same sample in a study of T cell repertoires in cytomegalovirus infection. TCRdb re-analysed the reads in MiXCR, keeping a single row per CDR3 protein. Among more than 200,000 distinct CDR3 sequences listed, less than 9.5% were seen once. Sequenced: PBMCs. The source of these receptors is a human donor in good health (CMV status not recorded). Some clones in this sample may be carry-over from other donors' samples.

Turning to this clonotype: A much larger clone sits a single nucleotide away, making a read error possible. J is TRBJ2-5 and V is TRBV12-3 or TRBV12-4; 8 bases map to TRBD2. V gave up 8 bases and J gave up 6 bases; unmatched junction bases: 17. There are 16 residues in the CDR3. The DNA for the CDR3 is TGTGCCAGCGGTCCTCGGGAGGGAAGGTTGCAAAAGACCCAGTACTTC. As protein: CASGPREGRLQKTQYF.

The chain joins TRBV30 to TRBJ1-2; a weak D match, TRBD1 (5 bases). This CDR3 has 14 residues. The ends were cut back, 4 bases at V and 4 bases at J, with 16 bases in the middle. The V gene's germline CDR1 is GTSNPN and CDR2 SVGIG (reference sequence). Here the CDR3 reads CAWTLYLGPYGYTF. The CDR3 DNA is TGTGCCTGGACTCTGTACCTGGGACCCTATGGCTACACCTTC.

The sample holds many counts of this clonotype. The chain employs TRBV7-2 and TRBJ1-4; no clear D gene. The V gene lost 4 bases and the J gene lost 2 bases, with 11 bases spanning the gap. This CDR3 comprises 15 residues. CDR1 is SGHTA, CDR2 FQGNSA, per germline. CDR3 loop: CASSSTVVTNEKLFF. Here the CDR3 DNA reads TGTGCCAGCAGCTCCACAGTAGTTACTAATGAAAAACTGTTTTTT.

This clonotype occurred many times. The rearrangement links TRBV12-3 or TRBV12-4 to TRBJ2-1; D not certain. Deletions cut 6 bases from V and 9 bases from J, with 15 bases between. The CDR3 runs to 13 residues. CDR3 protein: CASSRHLIGEQFF. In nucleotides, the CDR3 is TGTGCCAGCAGCCGACACTTGATAGGTGAGCAGTTCTTC.

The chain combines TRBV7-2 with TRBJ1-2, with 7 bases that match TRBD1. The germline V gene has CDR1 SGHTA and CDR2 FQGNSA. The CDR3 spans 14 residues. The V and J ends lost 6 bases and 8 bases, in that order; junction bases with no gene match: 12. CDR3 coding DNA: TGTGCCAGCAGACTAGTCCAAGGACAGGCCGGCTACACCTTC. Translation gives CASRLVQGQAGYTF. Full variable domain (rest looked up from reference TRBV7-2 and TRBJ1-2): GAGVSQSPSNKVTEKGKDVELRCDPISGHTALYWYRQSLGQGLEFLIYFQGNSAPDKSGLPSDRFSAERTGGSVSTLTIQRTQQEDSAVYLCASRLVQGQAGYTFGSGTRLTVV.

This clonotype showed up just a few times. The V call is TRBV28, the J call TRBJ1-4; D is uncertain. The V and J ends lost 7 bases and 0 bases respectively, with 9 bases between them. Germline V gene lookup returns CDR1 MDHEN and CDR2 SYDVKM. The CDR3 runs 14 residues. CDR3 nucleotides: TGTGCCAGCATTCGGTCTGCAACTAATGAAAAACTGTTTTTT. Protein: CASIRSATNEKLFF.

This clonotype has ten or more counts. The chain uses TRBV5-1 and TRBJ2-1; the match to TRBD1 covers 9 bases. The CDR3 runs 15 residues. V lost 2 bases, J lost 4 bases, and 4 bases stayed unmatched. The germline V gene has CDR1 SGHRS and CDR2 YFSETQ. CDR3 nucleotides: TGCGCCAGCAGCTTAGCAGGACAGGGGTACAATGAGCAGTTCTTC. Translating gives CASSLAGQGYNEQFF.